This is a list of T cell receptor beta chains from one sample in a study of T-cell memory formation after mild COVID-19. From the 5' RACE reads, TCRdb called clonotypes with MiXCR, one entry per CDR3 protein. The repertoire has 270,000 or so distinct CDR3 sequences, 16% of them found once; the top ten carry roughly a fifth. Specimen: PBMCs or a T cell subset sorted from them (not recorded which). Receptor source: a man between 18 and 35 years old who had mild COVID-19 (a few samples of this study predate the infection). Cell type and time point are not known. CDR3s include the opening cysteine and the closing phenylalanine or tryptophan. The D gene is left open where the match is weak. A row's size may be missing; if present it is once, few, many or a size class.

D: NA; J: TRBJ1-2; size: once; V: TRBV9; DNA: TGTGCCAGCAGCCCCCAGGAGGGCAGGAACTATGGCTACACCTTC; CDR3: CASSPQEGRNYGYTF
D: NA; J: TRBJ1-1; size: few; V: TRBV4-3; DNA: TGCGCCAGCAGCCAAGATCGGCGCGGGGGGACTGAAGCTTTCTTT; CDR3: CASSQDRRGGTEAFF
D: NA; J: TRBJ2-1; size: NA; V: TRBV5-8; DNA: TGTGCCAGCGTCCCGGGACTCCGCGGCTCCTACAATGAGCAGTTCTTC; CDR3: CASVPGLRGSYNEQFF
D: NA; J: TRBJ1-2; size: NA; V: TRBV5-1; DNA: TGCGCCAGCCTAGGAGACTATGGCTACACCTTC; CDR3: CASLGDYGYTF
D: TRBD1; J: TRBJ1-2; size: once; V: TRBV5-1; DNA: TGCGCCAGCACTTCGACAGGGGGGATCGATGGCTACACCTTC; CDR3: CASTSTGGIDGYTF
D: NA; J: TRBJ1-2; size: NA; V: TRBV5-8; DNA: TGTGCCAGCAGCTTGGTCCCGCCCCGTCAAGGCTACACCTTC; CDR3: CASSLVPPRQGYTF
D: TRBD2; J: TRBJ2-5; size: NA; V: TRBV7-9; DNA: TGTGCCAGCAGCTTACCCCGGGGGGGCGGAGAGACCCAGTACTTC; CDR3: CASSLPRGGGETQYF
D: NA; J: TRBJ2-3; size: NA; V: TRBV7-6; DNA: TGTGCCAGCAGCTCGGGACTGGGAGGAGATACGCAGTATTTT; CDR3: CASSSGLGGDTQYF
D: TRBD2; J: TRBJ2-7; size: few; V: TRBV4-1; DNA: TGCGCCAGCAGCCAAGGCAGAGCGGGGGCCTACGAGCAGTACTTC; CDR3: CASSQGRAGAYEQYF
D: NA; J: TRBJ2-3; size: many; V: TRBV4-1; DNA: TGCGCCAGCAGCCAAGAACAGCACCCTAGCACAGATACGCAGTATTTT; CDR3: CASSQEQHPSTDTQYF
D: NA; J: TRBJ2-2; size: few; V: TRBV2; DNA: TGTGCCAGCAGTGAATGGGGGGCCGGTGCCGGGGAGCTGTTTTTT; CDR3: CASSEWGAGAGELFF
D: NA; J: TRBJ2-1; size: few; V: TRBV20-1; DNA: TGCAGTGCTAGAGAGCGGGGGCCTGACGATGAGCAGTTCTTC; CDR3: CSARERGPDDEQFF
D: NA; J: TRBJ2-3; size: NA; V: TRBV12-3/TRBV12-4; DNA: TGTGCCAGCAGTCTCCCCGGGGGAACAGATACGCAGTATTTT; CDR3: CASSLPGGTDTQYF
D: TRBD2; J: TRBJ2-2; size: NA; V: TRBV5-1; DNA: TGCGCCAGCAGCGTCAGCGGGGGCCCCAACACCGGGGAGCTGTTTTTT; CDR3: CASSVSGGPNTGELFF
D: NA; J: TRBJ1-1; size: few; V: TRBV12-3/TRBV12-4; DNA: TGTGCCAGCAGTCGTGTCGAGAGGACTGAAGCTTTCTTT; CDR3: CASSRVERTEAFF
D: TRBD1; J: TRBJ1-3; size: few; V: TRBV6-6; DNA: TGTGCCAGCACTGGACAGGCTCACTCTGGAAACACCATATATTTT; CDR3: CASTGQAHSGNTIYF
D: NA; J: TRBJ1-1; size: NA; V: TRBV19; DNA: TGTGCCAGTAGTGGTTCCGGGCTCCCGGAGGCTTTCTTT; CDR3: CASSGSGLPEAFF
D: TRBD1; J: TRBJ2-5; size: few; V: TRBV20-1; DNA: TGCAGTGCCAGAATGCGGACAGGCCGAGAGACCCAGTACTTC; CDR3: CSARMRTGRETQYF
D: NA; J: TRBJ2-2; size: NA; V: TRBV15; DNA: TGTGCCACCAGCATTGTTGACCGTTTAGGAAGCACCGGGGAGCTGTTTTTT; CDR3: CATSIVDRLGSTGELFF
D: NA; J: TRBJ1-5; size: NA; V: TRBV20-1; DNA: TGCAGTGCTAGAAACGGCAATCAGCCCCAGCATTTT; CDR3: CSARNGNQPQHF
D: TRBD2; J: TRBJ2-2; size: few; V: TRBV20-1; DNA: TGCAGTCTAGGACTAGCGCTAAACACCGGGGAGCTGTTTTTT; CDR3: CSLGLALNTGELFF
D: TRBD1; J: TRBJ2-1; size: few; V: TRBV7-9; DNA: TGTGCCAGCAGCCGACGGGACAGGGGAGATGAGCAGTTCTTC; CDR3: CASSRRDRGDEQFF
D: NA; J: TRBJ1-5; size: NA; V: TRBV6-1; DNA: TGTGCCAGCACCAACGGGGGGCAGCCCCAGCATTTT; CDR3: CASTNGGQPQHF
D: NA; J: TRBJ1-6; size: NA; V: TRBV20-1; DNA: TGCAGTGCTCTACAGGGTGGCTATAATTCACCCCTCCACTTT; CDR3: CSALQGGYNSPLHF